A selection of T cell receptor beta chains follows, all from one sample in a study of vaccination and CD4 T cells after COVID-19. TCRdb redid the calling of the PCR reads with MiXCR, one entry per CDR3 protein. The sample contains over 8,000 distinct CDR3 sequences, 55% to 75% of which appear only once. The antigens these receptors bind are not known. The specimen sequenced was CD4+ T cells from blood, cultured in vitro. Receptor source: a human donor who had recovered from COVID-19. The CDR3 runs from the conserved cysteine through the conserved F or W. A D gene is named only where the DNA matches it firmly. Size values are once, few and many counts, or a class for expanded clones, and some rows have none.

J gene: TRBJ1-5
D gene: .
V gene: TRBV7-8
clone size: .
CDR3 protein: CASSLSPRQPQHF
CDR3 DNA: TGTGCCAGCAGCTTAAGTCCCAGGCAGCCCCAGCATTTT

J gene: TRBJ1-2
D gene: .
V gene: TRBV6-1
clone size: .
CDR3 protein: CASSDGPRSVYGYTF
CDR3 DNA: TGTGCCAGCAGTGATGGCCCCAGGAGTGTATATGGCTACACCTTC

J gene: TRBJ1-2
D gene: .
V gene: TRBV2
clone size: .
CDR3 protein: CASSEDNIANYGYTF
CDR3 DNA: TGTGCCAGCAGTGAGGACAACATAGCTAACTATGGCTACACCTTC

J gene: TRBJ1-2
D gene: .
V gene: TRBV11-2
clone size: large
CDR3 protein: CASTRLRGAGGYTF
CDR3 DNA: TGTGCCAGCACCAGACTGCGAGGGGCAGGTGGCTACACCTTC

J gene: TRBJ1-1
D gene: TRBD1
V gene: TRBV20-1
clone size: .
CDR3 protein: CSPYSRDRGTEAFF
CDR3 DNA: TGCAGTCCTTACTCCCGGGACAGGGGCACTGAAGCTTTCTTT

J gene: TRBJ1-2
D gene: .
V gene: TRBV7-9
clone size: few
CDR3 protein: CASSALRVVNYGYTF
CDR3 DNA: TGTGCCAGCAGCGCCCTCCGGGTCGTGAACTATGGCTACACCTTC

J gene: TRBJ1-2
D gene: TRBD1
V gene: TRBV2
clone size: .
CDR3 protein: CASSKHRGYGYTF
CDR3 DNA: TGTGCCAGCAGTAAGCACAGGGGTTATGGCTACACCTTC

J gene: TRBJ1-2
D gene: .
V gene: TRBV11-2
clone size: .
CDR3 protein: CASSLDGRTTKGYGYTF
CDR3 DNA: TGTGCCAGCAGCTTAGATGGAAGGACAACCAAGGGCTATGGCTACACCTTC

J gene: TRBJ1-6
D gene: TRBD1
V gene: TRBV7-6
clone size: few
CDR3 protein: CASSLNGQGALHF
CDR3 DNA: TGTGCCAGCAGCTTAAATGGGCAGGGGGCCCTCCACTTT

J gene: TRBJ1-2
D gene: .
V gene: TRBV18
clone size: .
CDR3 protein: CASLSLTTGYTF
CDR3 DNA: TGTGCCAGCCTCTCCCTAACAACTGGCTACACCTTC

J gene: TRBJ2-7
D gene: TRBD2
V gene: TRBV19
clone size: few
CDR3 protein: CASSMGTSGSSKQYF
CDR3 DNA: TGTGCCAGTAGTATGGGGACTAGCGGGAGTTCTAAGCAGTACTTC

J gene: TRBJ1-1
D gene: TRBD1
V gene: TRBV2
clone size: .
CDR3 protein: CATSGTAMNTEAFF
CDR3 DNA: TGTGCCACCTCCGGGACAGCAATGAACACTGAAGCTTTCTTT

J gene: TRBJ2-1
D gene: TRBD2
V gene: TRBV20-1
clone size: .
CDR3 protein: CSANGPGTSGRARSEQFF
CDR3 DNA: TGCAGTGCCAACGGACCCGGGACTAGCGGGAGGGCCAGGTCTGAGCAGTTCTTC

J gene: TRBJ1-5
D gene: .
V gene: TRBV20-1
clone size: .
CDR3 protein: CSARGEPDQPQHF
CDR3 DNA: TGCAGTGCTAGGGGAGAACCCGATCAGCCCCAGCATTTT

J gene: TRBJ2-3
D gene: TRBD2
V gene: TRBV19
clone size: .
CDR3 protein: CASTEGTTLWDTQYF
CDR3 DNA: TGTGCCAGTACCGAGGGGACTACTCTATGGGATACGCAGTATTTT

J gene: TRBJ1-5
D gene: .
V gene: TRBV12-3/TRBV12-4
clone size: few
CDR3 protein: CASSLSWGNQPQHF
CDR3 DNA: TGTGCCAGCAGTTTATCTTGGGGCAATCAGCCCCAGCATTTT

J gene: TRBJ2-5
D gene: TRBD2
V gene: TRBV6-2/TRBV6-3
clone size: few
CDR3 protein: CASSRRGGRETQYF
CDR3 DNA: TGTGCCAGCAGTCGGCGGGGGGGCCGGGAGACCCAGTACTTC

J gene: TRBJ2-7
D gene: .
V gene: TRBV27
clone size: .
CDR3 protein: CASSSTRNIYEQYF
CDR3 DNA: TGTGCCAGCAGTTCAACGAGAAATATCTACGAGCAGTACTTC

J gene: TRBJ2-5
D gene: TRBD2
V gene: TRBV7-2
clone size: .
CDR3 protein: CASSRTGGETQYF
CDR3 DNA: TGTGCCAGCAGCCGGACGGGGGGAGAGACCCAGTACTTC

J gene: TRBJ1-2
D gene: .
V gene: TRBV6-1
clone size: .
CDR3 protein: CASSGDFGGDGGYTF
CDR3 DNA: TGTGCCAGCAGTGGGGATTTTGGGGGGGACGGGGGCTACACCTTC

J gene: TRBJ2-5
D gene: TRBD2
V gene: TRBV7-2
clone size: .
CDR3 protein: CASSLVGTSETQYF
CDR3 DNA: TGTGCCAGCAGCTTAGTTGGGACTAGTGAGACCCAGTACTTC

J gene: TRBJ2-3
D gene: .
V gene: TRBV15
clone size: .
CDR3 protein: CATSIGRTDTQYF
CDR3 DNA: TGTGCCACCAGCATAGGGAGAACCGATACGCAGTATTTT

J gene: TRBJ1-4
D gene: TRBD1
V gene: TRBV20-1
clone size: .
CDR3 protein: CSAQQGANEKLFF
CDR3 DNA: TGCAGTGCCCAACAGGGGGCTAATGAAAAACTGTTTTTT

J gene: TRBJ2-3
D gene: .
V gene: TRBV7-9
clone size: .
CDR3 protein: CASTEGDTQYF
CDR3 DNA: TGTGCCAGCACCGAGGGGGATACGCAGTATTTT

J gene: TRBJ2-3
D gene: TRBD1
V gene: TRBV2
clone size: .
CDR3 protein: CASSPGGWTDTQYF
CDR3 DNA: TGTGCCAGCAGTCCAGGGGGCTGGACAGATACGCAGTATTTT